This T cell receptor beta chain was identified in a study of T cell responses to AZD1222 COVID-19 vaccine. Only in-frame clones appear in the TCRdb table, and some are missing; sequencing was by immunoSEQ multiplex PCR. This repertoire shows about 120,000 clones, 93% found once; its top ten account for 5%. Looked up from germline, CDR1 is LNHDA and CDR2 is SQIVND (reference sequence). This CDR3 contains 14 residues. On this clone itself: Its antigen is not known. Germline and junction disagree at one end, which may indicate a read error.

Study-wide results and caveats: White British donors predominated, females outnumbered males, and clonal diversity was possibly underestimated. A rise in Spike-specific TCR breadth and depth followed two AZD1222 doses.

This rearrangement joins TRBV19 to TRBJ2-1, with D possibly called TRBD1 or TRBD2 (5 bases each). The sequences come from peripheral blood, collected 28 days after the second AZD1222 dose. The sequence was collected from an adult who received the AZD1222 COVID-19 vaccine. The CDR3 DNA reads TGTGCCAGTAGACGGGACGGATTCTACAATCAGCAGTTCTTC. Protein sequence: CASRRDGFYNQQFF.